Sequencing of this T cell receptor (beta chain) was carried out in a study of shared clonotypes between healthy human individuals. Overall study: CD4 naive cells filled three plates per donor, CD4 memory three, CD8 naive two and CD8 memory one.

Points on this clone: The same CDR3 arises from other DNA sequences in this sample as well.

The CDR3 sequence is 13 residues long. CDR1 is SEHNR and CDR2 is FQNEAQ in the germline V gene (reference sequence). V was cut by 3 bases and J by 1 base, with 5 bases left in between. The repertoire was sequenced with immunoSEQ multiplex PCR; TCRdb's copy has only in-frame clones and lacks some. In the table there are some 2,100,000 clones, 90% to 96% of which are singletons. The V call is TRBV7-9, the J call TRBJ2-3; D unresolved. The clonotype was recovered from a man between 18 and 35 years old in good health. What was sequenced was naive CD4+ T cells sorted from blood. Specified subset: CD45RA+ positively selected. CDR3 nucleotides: TGTGCCAGCAGCTTTCGGGGCACAGATACGCAGTATTTT. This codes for CASSFRGTDTQYF.